A selection of T cell receptor beta chains follows, all from one sample in a study of T-cell reconstitution after alpha-beta-depleted transplantation in children. TCRdb processed the PCR reads anew with MiXCR; each CDR3 protein has one entry. The table has approximately 500,000 distinct CDR3 sequences, roughly 27% seen once. Sequencing used PBMCs, obtained before TCRalphabeta/CD19-depleted stem cell transplant. These receptor sequences come from a boy younger than two with Wiskott-Aldrich syndrome, due to receive a stem cell transplant. CDR3s include the opening cysteine and the closing phenylalanine or tryptophan. D genes are given only for firm matches. Clone size is given for some rows only: seen once, a few or many times, or a class if the clone is expanded.

v_gene	j_gene	abundance	d_gene	CDR3nt	CDR3aa
TRBV9	TRBJ2-3	few	TRBD2	TGTGCCAGCAGCGCCCTCATAGCGGGAGGGAAGGATACGCAGTATTTT	CASSALIAGGKDTQYF
TRBV25-1	TRBJ2-2	few	-	TGTGCCAGCAGGCCCAGCGAAATGTGGGCCGGGGAGCTGTTTTTT	CASRPSEMWAGELFF
TRBV5-1	TRBJ2-3	few	TRBD1	TGCGCCAGCAGCTCAGACAGGGGAGATACGCAGTATTTT	CASSSDRGDTQYF
TRBV6-1	TRBJ1-5	-	-	TGTGCCAGCAGCCCTTCGGGGGTATGGGGTCAGCCCCAGCATTTT	CASSPSGVWGQPQHF
TRBV20-1	TRBJ2-3	few	-	TGCAGTGCTAGTCGGCTAGCGAAAGAGTGGGGCACGACAGATACGCAGTATTTT	CSASRLAKEWGTTDTQYF
TRBV3-1	TRBJ2-1	many	-	TGTGCCAGCAGCCAACTTAGCGGCAATGAGCAGTTCTTC	CASSQLSGNEQFF
TRBV5-1	TRBJ1-1	many	-	TGCGCCAGCAGCTCCGGGTACACTGAAGCTTTCTTT	CASSSGYTEAFF
TRBV5-1	TRBJ2-1	-	TRBD2	TGCGCCAGCAGCACGCGTAGGGGACTAGCGGGGTCCTACAATGAGCAGTTCTTC	CASSTRRGLAGSYNEQFF
TRBV4-1	TRBJ1-2	few	-	TGCGCCAGCAGCCATCAAGGACAGTTTTTCGCAGGCTACACCTTC	CASSHQGQFFAGYTF
TRBV10-2	TRBJ2-7	-	TRBD2	TGCGCCAGCAGGACTAGCGGGAGGGTCCCAGAGCAGTACTTC	CASRTSGRVPEQYF
TRBV27	TRBJ2-3	-	TRBD2	TGTGCCACCCGACGTCTAGCGGGAGGCAGCACAGATACGCAGTATTTT	CATRRLAGGSTDTQYF
TRBV5-5	TRBJ1-3	-	-	TGTGCCAGCGTCAGTGCTAGCTCTGGAAACACCATATATTTT	CASVSASSGNTIYF
TRBV5-6	TRBJ2-1	-	TRBD2	TGTGCCAGCAGCTGGGAGACTAGCGGCAATGAGCAGTTCTTC	CASSWETSGNEQFF
TRBV5-5	TRBJ2-4	-	-	TGTGCCAGCAGCTTGAATAACGCCAAAAACATTCAGTACTTC	CASSLNNAKNIQYF
TRBV10-3	TRBJ2-7	-	-	TGTGCCATCAGTGAGCCCCTCATGGGCCGGGGCGAGCAGTACTTC	CAISEPLMGRGEQYF
TRBV7-6	TRBJ2-7	-	TRBD2	TGTGCCAGCAGCTTAGTTGCGGGAGATGCCTACGAGCAGTACTTC	CASSLVAGDAYEQYF
TRBV12-3/TRBV12-4	TRBJ2-1	-	-	TGTGCCAGCAGTAATACCATGGATAGGAATGAGCAGTTCTTC	CASSNTMDRNEQFF
TRBV20-1	TRBJ1-1	-	-	TGCAGTGCTAGTATTACGGGGGGTGACACTGAAGCTTTCTTT	CSASITGGDTEAFF
TRBV24-1	TRBJ2-2	few	-	TGTGCCACCAGTGATTTCTGGACCGGGGAGCTGTTTTTT	CATSDFWTGELFF